The clone carrying this T cell receptor beta chain was counted only a few times. Its matching antigen is unknown. Healthy Caucasian donors formed the entire cohort. The sample is drawn from a study of identical twins. General study points: Donors were not followed over many years; analysis was cross-sectional. Invariant T cells like MAIT and iNKT could partly confound the zero-insertion analyses.

A universal primer site was added by template switching, and unique molecular identifiers were carried by the cDNA. MiXCR, run by TCRdb on the 5' RACE reads, gives a single entry per CDR3 protein. The sample includes approximately 230,000 distinct CDR3 sequences, 11% to 15% of them seen just once. V lost 4 bases, J lost 7 bases, and 17 bases lay in between. This CDR3 has 14 amino acids. Germline CDR1 is SGHRS and CDR2 is YFSETQ. V gene TRBV5-1 combines with J gene TRBJ1-2; weak D call: TRBD1 (6 bases). Sequenced input: memory (CD45RO+) T cells sorted from blood. The TCR sequence derives from a woman in her late teens or twenties in good health. The CDR3 protein is CASSTQGPFRGYTF. Written as DNA, the CDR3 is TGCGCCAGCAGCACACAGGGCCCCTTTCGTGGCTACACCTTC. Full variable domain (rest looked up from reference TRBV5-1 and TRBJ1-2): KAGVTQTPRYLIKTRGQQVTLSCSPISGHRSVSWYQQTPGQGLQFLFEYFSETQRNKGNFPGRFSGRQFSNSRSEMNVSTLELGDSALYLCASSTQGPFRGYTFGSGTRLTVV.